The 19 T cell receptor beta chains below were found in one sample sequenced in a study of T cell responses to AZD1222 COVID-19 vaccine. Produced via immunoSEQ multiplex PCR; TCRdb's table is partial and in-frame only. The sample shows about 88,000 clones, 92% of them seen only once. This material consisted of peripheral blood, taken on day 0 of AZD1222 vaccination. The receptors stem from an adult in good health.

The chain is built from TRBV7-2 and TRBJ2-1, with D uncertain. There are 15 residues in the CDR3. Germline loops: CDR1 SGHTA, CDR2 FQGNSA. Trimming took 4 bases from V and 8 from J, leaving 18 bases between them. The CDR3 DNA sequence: TGTGCCAGCAGCTCTGGTGGGTCGAGCGTTTATGAGCAGTTCTTC. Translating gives CASSSGGSSVYEQFF.

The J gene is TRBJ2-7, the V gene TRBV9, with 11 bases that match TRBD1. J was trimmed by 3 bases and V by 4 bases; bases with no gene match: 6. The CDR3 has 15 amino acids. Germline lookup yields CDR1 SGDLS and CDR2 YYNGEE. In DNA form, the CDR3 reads TGTGCCAGCAGCCAAGGGACAGGGGGATACTACGAGCAGTACTTC. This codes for CASSQGTGGYYEQYF.

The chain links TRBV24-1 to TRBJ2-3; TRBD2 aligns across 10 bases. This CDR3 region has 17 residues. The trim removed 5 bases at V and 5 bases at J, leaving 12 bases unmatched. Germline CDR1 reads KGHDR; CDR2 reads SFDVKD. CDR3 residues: CATSAPFRTSGGDTQYF. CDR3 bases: TGTGCCACCAGTGCCCCTTTCAGGACTAGCGGCGGAGATACGCAGTATTTT.

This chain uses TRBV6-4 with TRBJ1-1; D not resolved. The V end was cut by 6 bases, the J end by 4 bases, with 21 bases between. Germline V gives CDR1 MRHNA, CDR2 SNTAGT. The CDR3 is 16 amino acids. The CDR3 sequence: CASSPTSGMGATEAFF. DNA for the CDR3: TGTGCCAGCAGCCCCACGTCGGGAATGGGCGCCACTGAAGCTTTCTTT.

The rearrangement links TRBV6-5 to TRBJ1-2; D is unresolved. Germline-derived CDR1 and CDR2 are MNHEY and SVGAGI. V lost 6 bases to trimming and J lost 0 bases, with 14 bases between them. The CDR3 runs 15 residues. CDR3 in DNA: TGTGCCAGCAGACCCGACGGCCTAACTAACTATGGCTACACCTTC. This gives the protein CASRPDGLTNYGYTF.

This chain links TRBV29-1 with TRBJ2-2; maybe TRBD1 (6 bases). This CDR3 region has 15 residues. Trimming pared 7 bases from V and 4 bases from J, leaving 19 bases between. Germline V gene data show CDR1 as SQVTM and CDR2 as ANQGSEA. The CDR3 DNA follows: TGCAGCGCCCGAGGGGGACAACGGGGCACCGGGGAGCTGTTTTTT. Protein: CSARGGQRGTGELFF.

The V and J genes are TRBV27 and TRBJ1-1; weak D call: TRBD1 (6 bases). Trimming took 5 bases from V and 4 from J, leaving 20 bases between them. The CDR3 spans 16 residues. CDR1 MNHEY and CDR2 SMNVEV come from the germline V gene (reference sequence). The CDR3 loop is CASSKVSGVRGTEAFF. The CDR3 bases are TGTGCCAGCAGTAAAGTTTCAGGGGTCAGGGGCACTGAAGCTTTCTTT.

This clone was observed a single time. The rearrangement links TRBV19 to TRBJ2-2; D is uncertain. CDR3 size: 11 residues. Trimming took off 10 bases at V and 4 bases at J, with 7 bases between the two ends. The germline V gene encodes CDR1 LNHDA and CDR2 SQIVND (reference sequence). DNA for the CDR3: TGTGCCACCTCGGTCACCGGGGAGCTGTTTTTT. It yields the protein CATSVTGELFF.

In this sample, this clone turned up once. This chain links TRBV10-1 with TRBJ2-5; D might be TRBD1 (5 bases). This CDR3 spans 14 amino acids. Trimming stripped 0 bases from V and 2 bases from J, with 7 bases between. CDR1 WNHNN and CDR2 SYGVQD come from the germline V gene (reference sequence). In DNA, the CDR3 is TGCGCCAGCAGTGAGTCAGCAGGGCAAGAGACCCAGTACTTC. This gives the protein CASSESAGQETQYF.

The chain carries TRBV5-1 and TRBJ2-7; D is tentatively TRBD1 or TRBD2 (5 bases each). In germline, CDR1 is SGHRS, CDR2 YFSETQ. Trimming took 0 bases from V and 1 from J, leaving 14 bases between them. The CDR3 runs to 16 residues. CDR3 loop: CASSLAHLGVSYEQYF. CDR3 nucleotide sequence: TGCGCCAGCAGCTTGGCCCATTTGGGGGTTTCCTACGAGCAGTACTTC.

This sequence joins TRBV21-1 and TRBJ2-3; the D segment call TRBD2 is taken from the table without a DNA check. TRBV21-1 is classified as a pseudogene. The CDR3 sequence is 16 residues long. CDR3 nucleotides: TGTGCCAGCAGCACATCTAGCGGGGTGACCCTCGATACGCAGTATTTT. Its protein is CASSTSSGVTLDTQYF.

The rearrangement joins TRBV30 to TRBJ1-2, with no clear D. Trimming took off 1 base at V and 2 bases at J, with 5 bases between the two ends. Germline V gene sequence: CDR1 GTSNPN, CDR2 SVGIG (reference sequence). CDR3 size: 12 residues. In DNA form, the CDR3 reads TGTGCCTGGAGTGAACTAAACTATGGCTACACCTTC. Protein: CAWSELNYGYTF.

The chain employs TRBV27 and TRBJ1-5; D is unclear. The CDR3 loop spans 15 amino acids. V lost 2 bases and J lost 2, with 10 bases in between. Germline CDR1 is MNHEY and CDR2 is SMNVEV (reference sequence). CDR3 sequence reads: CASSLAGGGNQPQHF. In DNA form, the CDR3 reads TGTGCCAGCAGTTTAGCGGGAGGAGGCAATCAGCCCCAGCATTTT.

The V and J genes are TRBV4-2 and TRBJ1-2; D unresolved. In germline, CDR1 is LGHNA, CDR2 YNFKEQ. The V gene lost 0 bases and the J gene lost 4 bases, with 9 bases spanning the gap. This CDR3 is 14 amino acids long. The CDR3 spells CASSQEKGSYGYTF. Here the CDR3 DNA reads TGTGCCAGCAGCCAAGAGAAGGGATCCTATGGCTACACCTTC.

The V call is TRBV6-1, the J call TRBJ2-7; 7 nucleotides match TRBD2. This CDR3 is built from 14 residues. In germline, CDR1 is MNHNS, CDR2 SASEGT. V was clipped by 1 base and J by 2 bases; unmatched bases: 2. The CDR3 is CASSEDGRAYEQYF. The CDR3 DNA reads TGTGCCAGCAGTGAAGATGGGAGGGCCTACGAGCAGTACTTC.

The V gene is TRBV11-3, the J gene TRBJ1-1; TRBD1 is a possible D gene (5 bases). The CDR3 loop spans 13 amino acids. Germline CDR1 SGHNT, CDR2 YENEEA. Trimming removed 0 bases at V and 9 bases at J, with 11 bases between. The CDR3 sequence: CASSLDRGGKAFF. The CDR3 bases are TGTGCCAGCAGCTTAGATCGGGGGGGAAAAGCTTTCTTT.

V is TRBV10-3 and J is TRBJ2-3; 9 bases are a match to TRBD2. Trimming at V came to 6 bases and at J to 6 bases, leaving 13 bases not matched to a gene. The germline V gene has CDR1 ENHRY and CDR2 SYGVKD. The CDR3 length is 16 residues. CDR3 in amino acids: CAIRDAAGGGVDTQYF. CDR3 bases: TGTGCCATCAGGGACGCGGCGGGAGGGGGAGTGGATACGCAGTATTTT.

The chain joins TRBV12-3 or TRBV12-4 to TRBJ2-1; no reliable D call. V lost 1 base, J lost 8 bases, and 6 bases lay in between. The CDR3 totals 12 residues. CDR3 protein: CASSLERDEQFF. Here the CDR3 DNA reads TGTGCCAGCAGTTTAGAAAGGGATGAGCAGTTCTTC.

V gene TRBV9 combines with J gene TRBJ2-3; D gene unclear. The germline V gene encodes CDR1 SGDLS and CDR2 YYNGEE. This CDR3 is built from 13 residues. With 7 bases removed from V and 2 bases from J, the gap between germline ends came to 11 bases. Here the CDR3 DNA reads TGTGCCAGCGGGCCACCTGACACAGATACGCAGTATTTT. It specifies CASGPPDTDTQYF.